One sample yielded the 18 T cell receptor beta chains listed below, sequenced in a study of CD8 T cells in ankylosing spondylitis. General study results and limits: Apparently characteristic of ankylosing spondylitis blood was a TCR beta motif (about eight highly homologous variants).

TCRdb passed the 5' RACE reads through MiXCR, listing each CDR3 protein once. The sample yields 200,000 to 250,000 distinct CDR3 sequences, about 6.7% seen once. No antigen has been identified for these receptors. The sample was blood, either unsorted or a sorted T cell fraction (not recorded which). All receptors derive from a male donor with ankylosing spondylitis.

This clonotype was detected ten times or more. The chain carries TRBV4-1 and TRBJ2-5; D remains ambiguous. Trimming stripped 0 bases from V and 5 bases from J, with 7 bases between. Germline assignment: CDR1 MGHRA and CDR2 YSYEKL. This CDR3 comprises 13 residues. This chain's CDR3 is CASSQDFEETQYF. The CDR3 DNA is TGCGCCAGCAGCCAAGACTTCGAGGAGACCCAGTACTTC.

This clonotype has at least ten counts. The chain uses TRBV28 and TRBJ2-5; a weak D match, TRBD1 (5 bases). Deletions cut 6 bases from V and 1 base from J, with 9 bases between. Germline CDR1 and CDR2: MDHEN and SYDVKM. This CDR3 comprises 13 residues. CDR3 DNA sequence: TGTGCCAGCAGCCCAAGGGGCCAAGAGACCCAGTACTTC. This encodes CASSPRGQETQYF. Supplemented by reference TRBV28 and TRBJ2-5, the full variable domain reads DVKVTQSSRYLVKRTGEKVFLECVQDMDHENMFWYRQDPGLGLRLIYFSYDVKMKEKGDIPEGYSVSREKKERFSLILESASTNQTSMYLCASSPRGQETQYFGPGTRLLVL.

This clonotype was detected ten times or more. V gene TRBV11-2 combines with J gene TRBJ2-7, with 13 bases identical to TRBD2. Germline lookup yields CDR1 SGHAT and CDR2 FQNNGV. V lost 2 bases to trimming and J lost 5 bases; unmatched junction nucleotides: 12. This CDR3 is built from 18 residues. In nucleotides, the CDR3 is TGTGCCAGCAGCTTAAATATAGTGGGGACTAGCGGGGAGGACGAGCAGTACTTC. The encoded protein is CASSLNIVGTSGEDEQYF.

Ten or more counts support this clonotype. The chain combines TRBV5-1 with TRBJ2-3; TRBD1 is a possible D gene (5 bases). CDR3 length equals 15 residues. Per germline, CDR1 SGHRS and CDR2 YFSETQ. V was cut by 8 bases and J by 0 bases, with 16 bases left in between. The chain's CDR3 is CASRDSTPSTDTQYF. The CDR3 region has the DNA TGCGCCAGTCGTGACAGCACTCCTAGCACAGATACGCAGTATTTT.

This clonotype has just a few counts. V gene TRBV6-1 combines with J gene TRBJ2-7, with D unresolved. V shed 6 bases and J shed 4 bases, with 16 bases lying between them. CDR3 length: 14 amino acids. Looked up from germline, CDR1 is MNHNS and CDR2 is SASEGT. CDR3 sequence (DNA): TGTGCCAGCAGCCCCCGTCAATTCGTATACGAGCAGTACTTC. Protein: CASSPRQFVYEQYF.

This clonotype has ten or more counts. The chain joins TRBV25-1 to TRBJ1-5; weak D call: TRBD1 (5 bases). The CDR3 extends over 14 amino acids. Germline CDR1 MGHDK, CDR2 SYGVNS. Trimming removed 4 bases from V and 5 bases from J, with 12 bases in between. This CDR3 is CASSAGAGYQPQHF. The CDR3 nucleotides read TGTGCCAGCAGTGCTGGGGCGGGTTATCAGCCCCAGCATTTT.

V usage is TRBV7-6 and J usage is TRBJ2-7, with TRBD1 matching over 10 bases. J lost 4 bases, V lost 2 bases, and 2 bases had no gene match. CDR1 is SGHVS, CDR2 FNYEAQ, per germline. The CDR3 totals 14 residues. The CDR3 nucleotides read TGTGCCAGCAGCTTAAAGGGACAGGGGTACGAGCAGTACTTC. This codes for CASSLKGQGYEQYF. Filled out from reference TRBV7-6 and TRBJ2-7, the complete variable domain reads GAGVSQSPRYKVTKRGQDVALRCDPISGHVSLYWYRQALGQGPEFLTYFNYEAQQDKSGLPNDRFSAERPEGSISTLTIQRTEQRDSAMYRCASSLKGQGYEQYFGPGTRLTVT.

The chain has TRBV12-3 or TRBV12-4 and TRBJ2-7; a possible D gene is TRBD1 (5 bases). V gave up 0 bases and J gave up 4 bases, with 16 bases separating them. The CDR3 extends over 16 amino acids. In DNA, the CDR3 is TGTGCCAGCAGTTTAGCGAAACAGGCCTTGGGGTACGAGCAGTACTTC. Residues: CASSLAKQALGYEQYF.

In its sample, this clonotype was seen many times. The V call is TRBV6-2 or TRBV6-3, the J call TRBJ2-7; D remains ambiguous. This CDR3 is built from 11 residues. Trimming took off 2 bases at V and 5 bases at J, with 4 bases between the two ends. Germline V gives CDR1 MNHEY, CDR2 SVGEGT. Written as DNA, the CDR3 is TGTGCCAGCAGTTACGGAGACGAGCAGTACTTC. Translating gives CASSYGDEQYF.

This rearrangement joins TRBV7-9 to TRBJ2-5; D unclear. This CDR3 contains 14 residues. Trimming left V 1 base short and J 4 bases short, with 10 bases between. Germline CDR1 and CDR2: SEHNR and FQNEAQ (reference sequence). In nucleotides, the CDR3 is TGTGCCAGCAGCTTAGTCTCGTCGTTAGAGACCCAGTACTTC. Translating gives CASSLVSSLETQYF.

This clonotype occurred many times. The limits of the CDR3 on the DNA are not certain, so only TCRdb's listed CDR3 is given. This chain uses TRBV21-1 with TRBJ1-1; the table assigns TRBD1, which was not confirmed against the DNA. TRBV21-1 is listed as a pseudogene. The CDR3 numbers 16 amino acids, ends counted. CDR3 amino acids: CASSKDRVGRGTEAFF.

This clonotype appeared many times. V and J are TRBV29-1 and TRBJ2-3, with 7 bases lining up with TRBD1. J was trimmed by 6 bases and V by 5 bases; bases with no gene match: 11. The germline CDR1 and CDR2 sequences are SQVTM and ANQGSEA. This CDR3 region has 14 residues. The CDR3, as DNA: TGCAGCGTTTTACCCGGGACAGTCAGGGATACGCAGTATTTT. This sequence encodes CSVLPGTVRDTQYF.

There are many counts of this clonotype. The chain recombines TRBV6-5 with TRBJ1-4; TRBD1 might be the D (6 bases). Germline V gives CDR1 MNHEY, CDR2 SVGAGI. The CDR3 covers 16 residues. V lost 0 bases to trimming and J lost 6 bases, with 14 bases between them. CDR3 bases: TGTGCCAGCAGTTACTCCACAGGGACTGAGGATGAAAAACTGTTTTTT. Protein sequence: CASSYSTGTEDEKLFF.

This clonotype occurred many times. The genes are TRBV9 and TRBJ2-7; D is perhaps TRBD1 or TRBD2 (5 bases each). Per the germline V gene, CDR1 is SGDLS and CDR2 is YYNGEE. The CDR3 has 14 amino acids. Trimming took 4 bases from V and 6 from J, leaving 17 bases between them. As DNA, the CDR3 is TGTGCCAGCAGCCTTCGGGACCTGGCGGGCGAGCAGTACTTC. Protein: CASSLRDLAGEQYF.

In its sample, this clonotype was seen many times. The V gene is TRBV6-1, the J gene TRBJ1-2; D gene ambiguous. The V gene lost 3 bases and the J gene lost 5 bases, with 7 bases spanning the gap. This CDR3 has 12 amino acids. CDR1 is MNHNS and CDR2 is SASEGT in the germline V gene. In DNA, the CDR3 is TGTGCCAGCAGTGAGCGGAGATATGGCTACACCTTC. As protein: CASSERRYGYTF.

In nucleotides, the CDR3 is TGCAGTGCTACAGGGGGAGTCTCCTACGAGCAGTACTTC. Residues: CSATGGVSYEQYF. The J gene is TRBJ2-7, the V gene TRBV20-1, with 7 bases fitting TRBD1. The CDR3 spans 13 residues. J was trimmed by 0 bases and V by 4 bases; bases with no gene match: 3. The germline gives CDR1 DFQATT, CDR2 SNEGSKA (reference sequence).

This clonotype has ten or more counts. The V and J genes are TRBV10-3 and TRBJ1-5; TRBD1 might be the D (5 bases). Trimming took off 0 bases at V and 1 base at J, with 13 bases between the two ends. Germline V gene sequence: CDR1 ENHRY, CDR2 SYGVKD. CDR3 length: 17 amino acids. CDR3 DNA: TGTGCCATCAGTGAGTCGATCATGGGGGGAAGCAATCAGCCCCAGCATTTT. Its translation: CAISESIMGGSNQPQHF.

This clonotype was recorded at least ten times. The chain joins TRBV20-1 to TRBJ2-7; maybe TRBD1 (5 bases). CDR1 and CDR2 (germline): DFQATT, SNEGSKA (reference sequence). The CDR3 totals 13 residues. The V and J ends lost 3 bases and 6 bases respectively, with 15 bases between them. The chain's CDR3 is CSARGREVSEQYF. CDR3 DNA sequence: TGCAGTGCTAGGGGCAGGGAAGTGAGCGAGCAGTACTTC.